Each of the 19 T cell receptor beta chains below was sequenced from the same sample in a study of CD8 T cells in ankylosing spondylitis. Study-wide results and caveats: In ankylosing spondylitis blood, a motif of roughly 8 highly homologous TCR beta variants appeared characteristic.

TCRdb fed the 5' RACE reads into MiXCR, producing one record per CDR3 protein. Of some 200,000 distinct CDR3 sequences in the sample, around 7.9% were seen once. These receptors' antigens are unknown. The specimen was blood, either unsorted or a sorted T cell fraction (not recorded which). The receptor set was obtained from a male donor with ankylosing spondylitis.

This clonotype came up many times. This chain connects TRBV5-1 to TRBJ1-2; D is uncertain. This CDR3 comprises 12 residues. Trimming stripped 5 bases from V and 6 bases from J, with 11 bases between. Germline loops: CDR1 SGHRS, CDR2 YFSETQ. CDR3 in DNA: TGCGCCAGCAGGCCAAATAGACATGGCTACACCTTC. Its translation: CASRPNRHGYTF.

Ten or more counts support this clonotype. This chain links TRBV7-9 with TRBJ1-1; 8 bases align to TRBD1. Trimming took 5 bases from V and 5 from J; bases not matched to a gene: 13. CDR1 is SEHNR and CDR2 is FQNEAQ in the germline V gene (reference sequence). The CDR3 sequence is 16 residues long. The CDR3 region is CASSPQGARAGTEAFF. The DNA of the CDR3 is TGTGCCAGCAGCCCTCAGGGGGCGCGGGCGGGGACTGAAGCTTTCTTT.

This clonotype came up many times. The V and J genes are TRBV5-1 and TRBJ2-7, with 8 bases identical to TRBD1. Germline CDR1 is SGHRS and CDR2 is YFSETQ. The CDR3 is 13 residues long. V was pared by 3 bases and J by 3 bases, with 2 bases of the junction left unmatched. CDR3 sequence (DNA): TGCGCCAGCAGCTGGACAGGGAACTACGAGCAGTACTTC. Its protein is CASSWTGNYEQYF. Complete variable domain (other parts from reference TRBV5-1 and TRBJ2-7): KAGVTQTPRYLIKTRGQQVTLSCSPISGHRSVSWYQQTPGQGLQFLFEYFSETQRNKGNFPGRFSGRQFSNSRSEMNVSTLELGDSALYLCASSWTGNYEQYFGPGTRLTVT.

There are many counts of this clonotype. The chain is built from TRBV4-2 and TRBJ1-4; no clear D. Germline V gene lookup returns CDR1 LGHNA and CDR2 YNFKEQ. The CDR3 loop spans 16 amino acids. V lost 0 bases to trimming and J lost 3 bases, with 11 bases between them. The CDR3 nucleotides are TGTGCCAGCAGCCAAGATCGTGAGGAACCTAATGAAAAACTGTTTTTT. Its translation is CASSQDREEPNEKLFF.

Ten or more counts support this clonotype. V is TRBV4-2 and J is TRBJ1-5; D is ambiguous. Germline V gene lookup returns CDR1 LGHNA and CDR2 YNFKEQ. The ends were cut back, 0 bases at V and 2 bases at J, with 11 bases in the middle. The CDR3 loop spans 16 amino acids. This chain's CDR3 is CASSQDPHNRNQPQHF. CDR3 DNA sequence: TGTGCCAGCAGCCAAGATCCGCACAACCGCAATCAGCCCCAGCATTTT.

V is TRBV7-6 and J is TRBJ2-1; D ambiguous. Germline assignment: CDR1 SGHVS and CDR2 FNYEAQ. The length of the CDR3 is 12 residues. With 5 bases removed from V and 7 bases from J, the gap between germline ends came to 9 bases. CDR3 in DNA: TGTGCCAGCAGCCCTACTATGAATGAGCAGTTCTTC. Its translation: CASSPTMNEQFF.

This clonotype has a handful of counts. The V call is TRBV6-2 or TRBV6-3, the J call TRBJ2-2; D not resolved. V gave up 8 bases and J gave up 5 bases, with 6 bases separating them. From germline, CDR1 is MNHEY and CDR2 SVGEGT. There are 11 residues in the CDR3. CDR3 sequence (DNA): TGTGCCAGCGGGATTACCGGGGAGCTGTTTTTT. Translated, it gives CASGITGELFF.

This clonotype was observed many times. This sequence joins TRBV7-8 and TRBJ2-7; 9 bases line up with TRBD2. V shed 5 bases, J shed 2 bases, and the junction held 7 bases outside the gene matches. Germline CDR1 and CDR2: SGHVS and FQNEAQ. The CDR3 covers 15 residues. The CDR3 loop is CASSDPGLATYEQYF. CDR3 nucleotides: TGTGCCAGCAGCGATCCGGGACTAGCAACCTACGAGCAGTACTTC. The whole variable domain, remainder taken from reference TRBV7-8 and TRBJ2-7, is GAGVSQSPRYKVAKRGQDVALRCDPISGHVSLFWYQQALGQGPEFLTYFQNEAQLDKSGLPSDRFFAERPEGSVSTLKIQRTQQEDSAVYLCASSDPGLATYEQYFGPGTRLTVT.

This rearrangement joins TRBV19 to TRBJ1-2; no clear D gene. Per the germline V gene, CDR1 is LNHDA and CDR2 is SQIVND (reference sequence). This CDR3 region has 11 residues. V dropped 10 bases and J dropped 8 bases, with 14 bases sitting between them. Written as DNA, the CDR3 is TGTGCCACGCCCGGGGAGAACGGCTACACCTTC. This translates into CATPGENGYTF.

Only a few counts were recorded for this clonotype. The chain joins TRBV4-3 to TRBJ1-1; 7 bases agree with TRBD1. Trimming removed 3 bases from V and 5 bases from J; junction bases left unmatched: 9. The CDR3 consists of 15 residues. Germline V gene lookup returns CDR1 LGHNA and CDR2 YSLEER. This CDR3 reads CASSHISTGRTEAFF. CDR3 bases: TGCGCCAGCAGCCATATTTCGACAGGGCGGACTGAAGCTTTCTTT.

There are many counts of this clonotype. This chain joins TRBV11-2 and TRBJ2-2; no definite D call. The germline CDR1 and CDR2 sequences are SGHAT and FQNNGV. V lost 8 bases and J 0 bases, leaving 10 bases between the germline ends. The CDR3 runs 14 residues. The CDR3 protein is CASGSTPNTGELFF. The CDR3 bases are TGTGCCAGCGGGTCGACACCGAACACCGGGGAGCTGTTTTTT.

J is TRBJ2-1 and V is TRBV29-1; no clear D gene. V was cut by 7 bases and J by 9 bases, with 13 bases left in between. The CDR3 covers 11 residues. Per germline, CDR1 SQVTM and CDR2 ANQGSEA. The CDR3 nucleotides read TGCAGCGCCCCGAACCCCACTGAGCAGTTCTTC. This codes for CSAPNPTEQFF.

This clonotype was seen repeatedly, ten times or more. The gene calls are TRBV28 and TRBJ1-5; no reliable D call. V shed 2 bases and J shed 4 bases, with 12 bases lying between them. The CDR3 spans 15 residues. Germline values: CDR1 MDHEN, CDR2 SYDVKM. For the CDR3, the DNA is TGTGCCAGCAGTTTAAGTCCCAGCAATAATCAGCCCCAGCATTTT. It translates to CASSLSPSNNQPQHF. The full variable domain, its missing parts supplied by reference TRBV28 and TRBJ1-5, is DVKVTQSSRYLVKRTGEKVFLECVQDMDHENMFWYRQDPGLGLRLIYFSYDVKMKEKGDIPEGYSVSREKKERFSLILESASTNQTSMYLCASSLSPSNNQPQHFGDGTRLSIL.

This clonotype came up many times. This chain links TRBV28 with TRBJ2-5, with 7 bases lining up with TRBD2. Germline V gives CDR1 MDHEN, CDR2 SYDVKM. Unmatched junction bases numbered 2, after V lost 2 bases and J lost 2 bases. This CDR3 has 14 residues. This CDR3 reads CASSLGGEQETQYF. The CDR3 coding sequence is TGTGCCAGCAGTTTAGGGGGGGAGCAAGAGACCCAGTACTTC.

This clonotype was observed at least ten times. The rearrangement joins TRBV27 to TRBJ1-4; D may be TRBD1 (6 bases). CDR3 size: 14 residues. The V gene's germline CDR1 is MNHEY and CDR2 SMNVEV (reference sequence). V lost 3 bases, J lost 8 bases, and 13 bases lay in between. The CDR3 is CASSFRRGREKLFF. The DNA of the CDR3 is TGTGCCAGCAGTTTTAGGAGGGGGAGAGAAAAACTGTTTTTT.

There are many counts of this clonotype. This chain links TRBV7-9 with TRBJ1-4, with D uncertain. The CDR3 consists of 11 residues. Germline V CDR1 and CDR2: SEHNR, FQNEAQ (reference sequence). V lost 2 bases and J lost 10, with 5 bases in between. CDR3 coding DNA: TGTGCCAGCAGCTTACTCGGAAAACTGTTTTTT. Amino acids: CASSLLGKLFF.

CDR3 sequence reads: CASSQNAGNTEAFF. Written as DNA, the CDR3 is TGTGCCAGCAGCCAAAATGCGGGGAACACTGAAGCTTTCTTT. The V and J genes are TRBV16 and TRBJ1-1; no firm D call. With 2 bases removed from V and 1 base from J, the gap between germline ends came to 8 bases. The CDR3 length is 14 residues. Germline CDR1 reads KGHSY; CDR2 reads FQNENV.

This clonotype occurred many times. This rearrangement joins TRBV6-2 or TRBV6-3 to TRBJ2-7; no reliable D call. This CDR3 region has 14 residues. Trimming cost V 7 bases and J 7 bases, with 20 bases left between them. Germline CDR1 MNHEY, CDR2 SVGEGT. The CDR3 region has the DNA TGTGCCAGCAATCCTAGTTTTGATACCGCGGAGCAGTACTTC. Its translation: CASNPSFDTAEQYF.

The table lists this clonotype with many counts. The chain carries TRBV7-9 and TRBJ1-2; the D gene is possibly TRBD1 (5 bases). This CDR3 comprises 14 residues. Germline CDR1 reads SEHNR; CDR2 reads FQNEAQ (reference sequence). With 3 bases removed from V and 4 bases from J, the gap between germline ends came to 12 bases. The CDR3 here is CASSFAGTAYGYTF. CDR3 bases: TGTGCCAGCAGCTTCGCCGGGACGGCCTATGGCTACACCTTC.